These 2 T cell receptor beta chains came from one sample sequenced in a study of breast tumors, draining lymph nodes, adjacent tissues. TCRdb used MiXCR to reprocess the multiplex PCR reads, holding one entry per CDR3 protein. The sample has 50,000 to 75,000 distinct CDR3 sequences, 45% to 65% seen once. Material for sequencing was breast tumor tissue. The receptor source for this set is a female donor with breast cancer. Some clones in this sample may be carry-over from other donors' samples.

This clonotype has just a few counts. This CDR3 reads CASSSNSWDSYFRGEWANYGYTF. The CDR3 region has the DNA TGCGCCAGCAGCTCTAATTCTTGGGACAGTTATTTTCGAGGTGAATGGGCTAACTATGGCTACACCTTC. The chain carries TRBV5-1 and TRBJ1-2, with 7 bases identical to TRBD1. CDR1 SGHRS and CDR2 YFSETQ come from the germline V gene. J gave up 0 bases and V 3 bases, and 29 bases lay outside the gene matches. The CDR3 runs to 23 residues. The variable domain in full, with the rest retrieved from reference TRBV5-1 and TRBJ1-2, is KAGVTQTPRYLIKTRGQQVTLSCSPISGHRSVSWYQQTPGQGLQFLFEYFSETQRNKGNFPGRFSGRQFSNSRSEMNVSTLELGDSALYLCASSSNSWDSYFRGEWANYGYTFGSGTRLTVV.

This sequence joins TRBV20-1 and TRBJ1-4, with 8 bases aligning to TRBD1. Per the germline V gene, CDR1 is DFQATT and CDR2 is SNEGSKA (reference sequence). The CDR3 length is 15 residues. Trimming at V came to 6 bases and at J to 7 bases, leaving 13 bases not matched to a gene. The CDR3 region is CSASRGGQGPEKLFF. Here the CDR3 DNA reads TGCAGTGCCAGCCGGGGCGGACAGGGCCCTGAAAAACTGTTTTTT.